The T cell receptor (beta chain) described here comes from a study of blood T cell repertoires in COVID-19. Turning to the study itself: Acute-phase and convalescent COVID-19 samples originated in the United States, Italy and Spain. The analysed material was cDNA or gDNA that came from T cells, B-cell-depleted T cells, or PBMCs.

Germline CDR1 is ENHRY and CDR2 is SYGVKD. This CDR3 comprises 15 residues. The V gene lost 2 bases and the J gene lost 7 bases, with 18 bases spanning the gap. Original processing notes: Nucleated cell counts were estimated from reference gene primer amplification. Method: immunoSEQ multiplex PCR; TCRdb's copy keeps in-frame clones and lacks some. The V and J calls and clone size were taken over from that table, and D and trimming were inferred from the DNA. This table holds approximately 120,000 clones, about 79% found once. The sample comprised peripheral blood. This TCR was sampled from a woman aged 80 or over with active or convalescent COVID-19. The chain employs TRBV10-3 and TRBJ2-7; TRBD2 might be the D (6 bases). The CDR3 region is CAISEGEVSLREQYF. In DNA form, the CDR3 reads TGTGCCATCAGTGAGGGGGAGGTCTCCCTCCGGGAGCAGTACTTC.